A single sample is the source of the 32 T cell receptor beta chains below, sequenced in a study of cytomegalovirus exposure and HLA in healthy donors. The table came from immunoSEQ multiplex PCR; TCRdb's copy has only in-frame clones and leaves some out. The sample has 85,000 to 90,000 clones, roughly 97% seen once. The sample consisted of PBMCs. The receptors shown here come from a man younger than 35 in good health and CMV-seronegative.

The chain recombines TRBV2 with TRBJ2-7; 8 nucleotides align to TRBD1. The CDR3 runs to 12 residues. From germline, CDR1 is SNHLY and CDR2 FYNNEI. Trimming removed 6 bases from V and 5 bases from J; junction bases left unmatched: 3. CDR3: CASRGQVHEQYF. The CDR3 DNA reads as TGTGCCAGCAGGGGACAGGTCCACGAGCAGTACTTC.

The CDR3 region is CASSEFSGRGHEQFF. In DNA, the CDR3 is TGTGCCAGCAGTGAATTTAGCGGGAGGGGACATGAGCAGTTCTTC. The chain uses TRBV2 and TRBJ2-1, with 11 bases aligning to TRBD2. Germline CDR1 SNHLY, CDR2 FYNNEI. Trimming cost V 2 bases and J 8 bases; bases outside gene matches: 5. The CDR3 has 15 residues.

This sequence joins TRBV25-1 and TRBJ2-3; 7 bases agree with TRBD2. The V segment lost 6 bases and the J segment 3 bases; nucleotides outside the gene matches: 6. The CDR3 totals 14 residues. CDR1 is MGHDK, CDR2 SYGVNS, per germline. In DNA, the CDR3 is TGTGCCAGCAGCGGCGGGAGTCTAACAGATACGCAGTATTTT. As protein: CASSGGSLTDTQYF.

This clone was found once. V is TRBV10-3 and J is TRBJ2-7; D gene ambiguous. The CDR3 has 12 amino acids. V was shortened by 3 bases and J by 9 bases, with 12 bases between the two germline ends. Germline CDR1 ENHRY, CDR2 SYGVKD. The DNA for the CDR3 is TGTGCCATCAGTGAAGACTTGGCCCGGCAGTACTTC. Amino acid sequence: CAISEDLARQYF.

V gene TRBV30 combines with J gene TRBJ1-4, with 7 bases aligning to TRBD1. CDR1 and CDR2 (germline): GTSNPN, SVGIG (reference sequence). The junction had 2 bases not matched to a gene; V was cut back by 0 bases and J by 7 bases. The CDR3 totals 13 residues. CDR3 in amino acids: CAWSVHRGEKLFF. DNA for the CDR3: TGTGCCTGGAGTGTACACAGGGGTGAAAAACTGTTTTTT.

The count of this clone is one. The chain combines TRBV5-4 with TRBJ2-5; D unclear. The CDR3 loop spans 13 amino acids. CDR1 and CDR2 (germline): SGHNT, YYREEE (reference sequence). V gave up 1 base and J gave up 2 bases, with 6 bases separating them. This CDR3 reads CASSLSPQETQYF. CDR3 DNA sequence: TGTGCCAGCAGCTTGTCCCCACAAGAGACCCAGTACTTC.

The chain uses TRBV28 and TRBJ2-1; TRBD2 matches 9 bases. The length of the CDR3 is 16 residues. The ends lost 4 bases at V and 5 bases at J; junction bases unmatched: 9. Germline loops: CDR1 MDHEN, CDR2 SYDVKM. The CDR3 here is CASSSPEAGGHNEQFF. The DNA for the CDR3 is TGTGCCAGCAGTTCACCTGAGGCGGGAGGGCACAATGAGCAGTTCTTC.

V and J are TRBV5-5 and TRBJ1-1; no clear D gene. Germline values: CDR1 SGHKS, CDR2 YYEKEE (reference sequence). The length of the CDR3 is 14 residues. Trimming took off 0 bases at V and 0 bases at J, with 6 bases between the two ends. CDR3 sequence reads: CASSLGLLNTEAFF. DNA for the CDR3: TGTGCCAGCAGCTTGGGACTCCTGAACACTGAAGCTTTCTTT.

The CDR3 reads CASSVAENTGELFF. CDR3 nucleotide sequence: TGTGCCAGCAGCGTAGCGGAGAACACCGGGGAGCTGTTTTTT. The chain has TRBV6-4 and TRBJ2-2, with D perhaps TRBD2 (6 bases). The V and J ends lost 6 bases and 1 base respectively, with 9 bases between them. This CDR3 has 14 amino acids. Germline V gene data show CDR1 as MRHNA and CDR2 as SNTAGT.

V usage is TRBV2 and J usage is TRBJ2-1; D is undetermined. Trimming pared 2 bases from V and 0 bases from J, leaving 8 bases between. The CDR3 has 15 amino acids. The germline gives CDR1 SNHLY, CDR2 FYNNEI. As DNA, the CDR3 is TGTGCCAGCAGTGAATCGCGGAACTCCTACAATGAGCAGTTCTTC. This gives the protein CASSESRNSYNEQFF.

The V gene is TRBV27, the J gene TRBJ2-2; 7 positions match TRBD1. The CDR3 extends over 14 amino acids. The J segment lost 4 bases and the V segment lost 5 bases, leaving 4 bases of the junction unmatched. Germline V lookup: CDR1 MNHEY, CDR2 SMNVEV (reference sequence). This CDR3 is CASSAGTATGELFF. In nucleotides, the CDR3 is TGTGCCAGCAGTGCCGGGACAGCCACCGGGGAGCTGTTTTTT.

The J gene is TRBJ1-3, the V gene TRBV29-1; the match to TRBD1 covers 8 bases. This CDR3 contains 14 residues. The V gene end was trimmed by 6 bases and the J gene end by 3 bases; junction bases not matched to a gene: 7. The germline CDR1 and CDR2 sequences are SQVTM and ANQGSEA. This chain's CDR3 is CSVWTGWIGNTIYF. The CDR3 region has the DNA TGCAGCGTCTGGACAGGGTGGATTGGAAACACCATATATTTT.

V and J are TRBV4-1 and TRBJ2-3; 8 nucleotides agree with TRBD2. The junction had 6 bases not matched to a gene; V was cut back by 4 bases and J by 0 bases. The length of the CDR3 is 16 residues. Germline V gene sequence: CDR1 MGHRA, CDR2 YSYEKL. CDR3 coding DNA: TGCGCCAGCAGCCGTGACACTAGCGGAAGCACAGATACGCAGTATTTT. As protein: CASSRDTSGSTDTQYF.

The CDR3, as DNA: TGTGCCAGCAGTGAGGACAGGCGGAACACTGAAGCTTTCTTT. It is translated as CASSEDRRNTEAFF. The chain links TRBV6-1 to TRBJ1-1, with 7 positions matching TRBD1. J lost 1 base, V lost 3 bases, and 2 bases had no gene match. CDR1 is MNHNS, CDR2 SASEGT, per germline. CDR3 size: 14 residues.

This chain joins TRBV5-6 and TRBJ1-1; D is unresolved. The CDR3 has 11 residues. The V end lost 1 base, the J end lost 5 bases, and 3 bases lay between the germline ends. Germline-derived CDR1 and CDR2 are SGHDT and YYEEEE. The CDR3 region is CASSLRTEAFF. The DNA of the CDR3 is TGTGCCAGCAGCTTGCGGACTGAAGCTTTCTTT.

J is TRBJ2-1 and V is TRBV5-1; unclear D gene. The ends were cut back, 4 bases at V and 4 bases at J, with 15 bases in the middle. This CDR3 region has 15 residues. Germline values: CDR1 SGHRS, CDR2 YFSETQ. The CDR3 DNA sequence: TGCGCCAGCAGCCGACAACAAGCAGAATACAATGAGCAGTTCTTC. Its protein is CASSRQQAEYNEQFF.

The chain carries TRBV10-2 and TRBJ1-5; D is possibly TRBD1 (6 bases). Germline CDR1 and CDR2: WSHSY and SAAADI. Trimming stripped 1 base from V and 4 bases from J, with 14 bases between. This CDR3 is 16 amino acids long. The CDR3 sequence is CASSELSQGFNQPQHF. The CDR3 region has the DNA TGCGCCAGCAGTGAGTTGAGCCAGGGGTTTAATCAGCCCCAGCATTTT.

The chain is built from TRBV19 and TRBJ1-2; no clear D gene. Germline values: CDR1 LNHDA, CDR2 SQIVND (reference sequence). Between the trimmed V and J ends, which lost 5 bases and 4 bases, there was a span of 11 bases. CDR3 length: 13 residues. The CDR3 nucleotides are TGTGCCAGTAGTGAGATGTTTGGCTATGGCTACACCTTC. As protein: CASSEMFGYGYTF.

The chain recombines TRBV27 with TRBJ2-3; 8 nucleotides match TRBD2. CDR1 MNHEY and CDR2 SMNVEV come from the germline V gene (reference sequence). V shed 5 bases, J shed 2 bases, and the junction held 9 bases outside the gene matches. There are 16 residues in the CDR3. CDR3 DNA sequence: TGTGCCAGCAGTCCAGGGTCGGGAGGGCCCACAGATACGCAGTATTTT. Amino acids: CASSPGSGGPTDTQYF.

The J gene is TRBJ2-1, the V gene TRBV18; 11 bases fit TRBD2. After removal of 6 bases from V and 8 bases from J, the junction contained 15 bases not matched to a gene. The CDR3 sequence is 17 residues long. The germline V gene encodes CDR1 KGHSH and CDR2 LQKENI. CDR3 DNA sequence: TGTGCCAGCTCCCTAGTCCTTACTAGCGGGAGTTTTGATGAGCAGTTCTTC. Its protein product is CASSLVLTSGSFDEQFF.

The V call is TRBV5-1, the J call TRBJ2-1; TRBD2 matches at 9 bases. CDR1 and CDR2 (germline): SGHRS, YFSETQ. The V segment lost 4 bases and the J segment 4 bases; nucleotides outside the gene matches: 9. The CDR3 is made up of 16 amino acids. The CDR3 DNA reads TGCGCCAGCAGCCCCGTGGCTAGCGGGGTTTACAATGAGCAGTTCTTC. Translation gives CASSPVASGVYNEQFF.

J is TRBJ1-1 and V is TRBV15, with D maybe TRBD1 (6 bases). The CDR3 consists of 14 residues. Per the germline V gene, CDR1 is LNHNV and CDR2 is YYDKDF (reference sequence). Trimming took off 4 bases at V and 1 base at J, with 10 bases between the two ends. The CDR3 reads CATSTGVGNTEAFF. CDR3 DNA: TGTGCCACCAGCACAGGGGTCGGGAACACTGAAGCTTTCTTT.

The chain is built from TRBV7-9 and TRBJ2-5, with 7 positions matching TRBD1. The CDR3 runs 14 residues. The V gene end was trimmed by 4 bases and the J gene end by 3 bases; junction bases not matched to a gene: 5. CDR1 and CDR2 (germline): SEHNR, FQNEAQ (reference sequence). The CDR3 bases are TGTGCCAGCAGCTATAGACAGGGTGAAGAGACCCAGTACTTC. Translated: CASSYRQGEETQYF. The full variable domain, rest sourced from reference TRBV7-9 and TRBJ2-5, is DTGVSQNPRHKITKRGQNVTFRCDPISEHNRLYWYRQTLGQGPEFLTYFQNEAQLEKSRLLSDRFSAERPKGSFSTLEIQRTEQGDSAMYLCASSYRQGEETQYFGPGTRLLVL.

This clone was picked up a small number of times. The V and J genes are TRBV6-1 and TRBJ1-1; no firm D call. Between the trimmed V and J ends, which lost 0 bases and 6 bases, there was a span of 8 bases. This CDR3 has 13 amino acids. Germline assignment: CDR1 MNHNS and CDR2 SASEGT. This CDR3 reads CASSEAPEAEAFF. In DNA form, the CDR3 reads TGTGCCAGCAGTGAAGCGCCGGAGGCTGAAGCTTTCTTT.

The chain carries TRBV29-1 and TRBJ2-1; TRBD2 agrees at 7 bases. CDR1 and CDR2 (germline): SQVTM, ANQGSEA. The CDR3 runs to 14 residues. V lost 4 bases to trimming and J lost 0 bases; unmatched junction nucleotides: 3. CDR3 sequence reads: CSVASGPSYNEQFF. CDR3 DNA sequence: TGCAGCGTTGCTAGCGGCCCCTCCTACAATGAGCAGTTCTTC.

The chain links TRBV2 to TRBJ2-1; 9 bases match TRBD1. The length of the CDR3 is 12 residues. The junction had 8 bases not matched to a gene; V was cut back by 5 bases and J by 15 bases. The germline CDR1 and CDR2 sequences are SNHLY and FYNNEI. CDR3 sequence (DNA): TGTGCCAGCAGTACACGACAGGGGGGACTGTTCTTC. This codes for CASSTRQGGLFF.

V gene TRBV5-5 combines with J gene TRBJ2-6; no definite D call. The V gene lost 0 bases and the J gene lost 0 bases, with 10 bases spanning the gap. CDR1 and CDR2 (germline): SGHKS, YYEKEE (reference sequence). The CDR3 spans 17 residues. The CDR3 is CASSLGLRSSGANVLTF. CDR3 DNA sequence: TGTGCCAGCAGCTTGGGCCTACGGAGCTCTGGGGCCAACGTCCTGACTTTC.

The chain combines TRBV30 with TRBJ1-2; D not certain. The CDR3 covers 14 residues. Germline V gives CDR1 GTSNPN, CDR2 SVGIG (reference sequence). Trimming cost V 0 bases and J 8 bases, with 16 bases left between them. This chain's CDR3 is CAWSVNSRSGGYTF. Written as DNA, the CDR3 is TGTGCCTGGAGTGTAAACTCCCGGTCGGGGGGCTACACCTTC.

In DNA form, the CDR3 reads TGTGCCATGCGGGGTCAGCGGGGGGGTTACAATGAGCAGTTCTTC. Translation: CAMRGQRGGYNEQFF. This sequence joins TRBV7-9 and TRBJ2-1, with 10 nucleotides matching TRBD2. The CDR3 length is 15 residues. The V segment lost 10 bases and the J segment 4 bases; nucleotides outside the gene matches: 10. CDR1 is SEHNR, CDR2 FQNEAQ, per germline (reference sequence).

The CDR3, as DNA: TGTGCCACCGATTCAAGCGGGAGCGGGGGTTTCGACAATGAGCAGTTCTTC. It translates to CATDSSGSGGFDNEQFF. The chain employs TRBV15 and TRBJ2-1; 8 bases agree with TRBD2. The CDR3 totals 17 residues. Germline V gene sequence: CDR1 LNHNV, CDR2 YYDKDF (reference sequence). Trimming removed 8 bases from V and 5 bases from J; junction bases left unmatched: 17.

V is TRBV5-1 and J is TRBJ2-5, with TRBD1 identical over 8 bases. The CDR3 spans 14 residues. The junction had 6 bases not matched to a gene; V was cut back by 3 bases and J by 5 bases. CDR1 and CDR2 from the germline V gene are SGHRS and YFSETQ. The chain's CDR3 is CASSWQGAQETQYF. The CDR3 nucleotides are TGCGCCAGCAGCTGGCAGGGGGCGCAGGAGACCCAGTACTTC. Using reference TRBV5-1 and TRBJ2-5 for the parts outside the CDR3, the full variable domain is KAGVTQTPRYLIKTRGQQVTLSCSPISGHRSVSWYQQTPGQGLQFLFEYFSETQRNKGNFPGRFSGRQFSNSRSEMNVSTLELGDSALYLCASSWQGAQETQYFGPGTRLLVL.

This chain uses TRBV5-1 with TRBJ1-4, with 8 bases matching TRBD1. V shed 7 bases and J 3 bases; nucleotides not matched to a gene: 11. CDR1 SGHRS and CDR2 YFSETQ come from the germline V gene. The CDR3 loop spans 16 amino acids. The CDR3 nucleotides are TGCGCCAGCGGAATAACGCCGGGACAGGCTAATGAAAAACTGTTTTTT. Its protein is CASGITPGQANEKLFF. The variable domain in full, with the rest retrieved from reference TRBV5-1 and TRBJ1-4, is KAGVTQTPRYLIKTRGQQVTLSCSPISGHRSVSWYQQTPGQGLQFLFEYFSETQRNKGNFPGRFSGRQFSNSRSEMNVSTLELGDSALYLCASGITPGQANEKLFFGSGTQLSVL.